The 21 T cell receptor beta chains below all came from one sample that was sequenced in a study of blood T cell repertoires in COVID-19. Method: immunoSEQ multiplex PCR; TCRdb's copy keeps in-frame clones and lacks some. The sample lists hundreds of thousands of clones; more than 65% were seen once. Sequencing used peripheral blood. The source is an elderly woman with acute or convalescent COVID-19.

The rearrangement joins TRBV11-2 to TRBJ1-5; unclear D gene. Trimming took 1 base from V and 4 from J, leaving 11 bases between them. The CDR3 loop spans 15 amino acids. The V gene's germline CDR1 is SGHAT and CDR2 FQNNGV. The CDR3 here is CASSLGGVSNQPQHF. Written as DNA, the CDR3 is TGTGCCAGCAGCTTAGGCGGGGTATCGAATCAGCCCCAGCATTTT.

This clone appeared once. This sample also contains other DNA sequences that code for the same CDR3. J is TRBJ2-1 and V is TRBV7-3; 8 bases are a match to TRBD2. This CDR3 has 15 residues. J lost 3 bases, V lost 2 bases, and 3 bases had no gene match. The germline gives CDR1 SGHTA, CDR2 FQGTGA. The CDR3 DNA is TGTGCCAGCAGCTTAGGGCTAGCGGGCTACAATGAGCAGTTCTTC. Its translation is CASSLGLAGYNEQFF.

This chain connects TRBV2 to TRBJ2-4, with D maybe TRBD2 (6 bases). CDR3 length: 16 amino acids. Germline V gene sequence: CDR1 SNHLY, CDR2 FYNNEI. V was trimmed by 2 bases and J by 9 bases, leaving 20 bases between them. The CDR3 is CASSETDRGGKGIQYF. CDR3 bases: TGTGCCAGCAGTGAAACGGACCGGGGCGGGAAAGGCATTCAGTACTTC.

The CDR3 DNA follows: TGTGCCAGCAGTAACAGGAGAGGGGGAGCTTTCTTT. Protein: CASSNRRGGAFF. The V call is TRBV28, the J call TRBJ1-1; possible D gene TRBD1, 6 bases. Per germline, CDR1 MDHEN and CDR2 SYDVKM. V lost 5 bases to trimming and J lost 10 bases, with 14 bases between them. The length of the CDR3 is 12 residues.

This chain connects TRBV15 to TRBJ2-2, with TRBD2 identical over 10 bases. J gave up 6 bases and V 3 bases, and 10 bases lay outside the gene matches. CDR3 length: 17 residues. Looked up from germline, CDR1 is LNHNV and CDR2 is YYDKDF (reference sequence). The CDR3 loop reads CATSRGLSGGAPGELFF. The CDR3 region has the DNA TGTGCCACCAGCAGGGGCTTGAGCGGGGGGGCTCCCGGGGAGCTGTTTTTT.

This CDR3 is CATSDPRQGSTDTQYF. In nucleotides, the CDR3 is TGTGCCACCAGTGATCCAAGACAGGGAAGCACAGATACGCAGTATTTT. This chain links TRBV24-1 with TRBJ2-3, with 7 bases aligning to TRBD1. Germline lookup yields CDR1 KGHDR and CDR2 SFDVKD. The V and J ends lost 3 bases and 0 bases, in that order; junction bases with no gene match: 5. This CDR3 region has 16 residues.

The genes are TRBV3-1 (or the pseudogene TRBV3-2) and TRBJ1-4; D unresolved. This CDR3 comprises 16 residues. Trimming took off 3 bases at V and 8 bases at J, with 19 bases between the two ends. Germline CDR1 and CDR2: LGHDT and YNNKEL (reference sequence). CDR3 in amino acids: CASSQMGGLLGEKLFF. In nucleotides, the CDR3 is TGTGCCAGCAGCCAGATGGGCGGACTTTTGGGGGAAAAACTGTTTTTT.

This chain uses TRBV6-1 with TRBJ1-1, with D unresolved. V was trimmed by 1 base and J by 2 bases, leaving 11 bases between them. From germline, CDR1 is MNHNS and CDR2 SASEGT. This CDR3 region has 15 residues. The CDR3 DNA reads TGTGCCAGCAGTGAAGGAGGTCCATTCAACACTGAAGCTTTCTTT. Translation gives CASSEGGPFNTEAFF.

V is TRBV11-3 and J is TRBJ2-7, with D perhaps TRBD2 (5 bases). The CDR3 consists of 14 residues. Germline V gene data show CDR1 as SGHNT and CDR2 as YENEEA. The germline V and J ends were trimmed by 3 bases and 2 bases, with 11 bases remaining between them. The CDR3 DNA reads as TGTGCCAGCAGCTTCACTCGGGATACCTACGAGCAGTACTTC. Residues: CASSFTRDTYEQYF.

The chain has TRBV3-1 (or the pseudogene TRBV3-2) and TRBJ2-1, with 9 positions matching TRBD2. CDR3 size: 20 residues. Germline-derived CDR1 and CDR2 are LGHDT and YNNKEL (reference sequence). Trimming cost V 3 bases and J 7 bases; bases outside gene matches: 22. The CDR3 loop is CASSQRRTNPGLAVLNEQFF. CDR3 DNA: TGTGCCAGCAGCCAGCGAAGAACGAATCCGGGACTAGCTGTATTAAATGAGCAGTTCTTC.

This chain uses TRBV2 with TRBJ2-1; TRBD2 agrees at 9 bases. Trimming at V came to 7 bases and at J to 4 bases, leaving 8 bases not matched to a gene. CDR1 is SNHLY and CDR2 is FYNNEI in the germline V gene. The CDR3 spans 15 residues. Here the CDR3 reads CASNGALAGYNEQFF. DNA of the CDR3: TGTGCCAGCAATGGGGCGCTAGCGGGGTACAATGAGCAGTTCTTC.

This clone was observed once. The CDR3 sequence is CASSIHGGNTGELFF. CDR3 DNA sequence: TGTGCCAGCAGTATACACGGGGGAAACACCGGGGAGCTGTTTTTT. This chain connects TRBV28 to TRBJ2-2, with D possibly TRBD2 on 6 matching bases. In germline, CDR1 is MDHEN, CDR2 SYDVKM. CDR3 length: 15 residues. Trimming removed 5 bases at V and 2 bases at J, with 12 bases between.

V usage is TRBV27 and J usage is TRBJ2-7; 7 bases match TRBD1. Germline V gene data show CDR1 as MNHEY and CDR2 as SMNVEV (reference sequence). With V trimmed by 7 bases and J by 0 bases, 9 bases remained unmatched. CDR3 size: 15 residues. As DNA, the CDR3 is TGTGCCAGCAACGATCCGGGACAGAGCTCCTACGAGCAGTACTTC. Translating it yields CASNDPGQSSYEQYF.

The CDR3 region has the DNA TGTGCCAGCGGGATTGTGGACAGCTCCTACGAGCAGTACTTC. As protein: CASGIVDSSYEQYF. V usage is TRBV6-5 and J usage is TRBJ2-7, with D possibly TRBD1 on 6 matching bases. The CDR3 extends over 14 amino acids. From germline, CDR1 is MNHEY and CDR2 SVGAGI. V gave up 8 bases and J gave up 0 bases, with 14 bases separating them.

The chain employs TRBV7-9 and TRBJ2-2; D gene uncertain. This CDR3 has 16 residues. The V end was cut by 5 bases, the J end by 6 bases, with 19 bases between. Germline V gene lookup returns CDR1 SEHNR and CDR2 FQNEAQ (reference sequence). CDR3 nucleotides: TGTGCCAGCAGCCAGACAAAGGCCTCCTCCCCCGGGGAGCTGTTTTTT. It is translated as CASSQTKASSPGELFF.

This clone was observed a few times. This chain uses TRBV29-1 with TRBJ1-2; tentatively, D is TRBD1 (6 bases). Germline V gene sequence: CDR1 SQVTM, CDR2 ANQGSEA. This CDR3 region has 15 residues. The germline V and J ends were trimmed by 4 bases and 1 base, with 16 bases remaining between them. The CDR3 coding sequence is TGCAGCGTTGCCGAAAGTCCGGGACATAACTATGGCTACACCTTC. This encodes CSVAESPGHNYGYTF.

This clone was seen only a few times. Other DNA sequences in the sample encode the same CDR3. The V and J genes are TRBV19 and TRBJ1-5; TRBD1 agrees at 8 bases. The CDR3 has 14 amino acids. Trimming at V came to 4 bases and at J to 2 bases, leaving 1 base not matched to a gene. The germline gives CDR1 LNHDA, CDR2 SQIVND (reference sequence). The CDR3 sequence is CASSTTGGNQPQHF. The CDR3 nucleotides are TGTGCCAGTAGTACGACAGGGGGCAATCAGCCCCAGCATTTT.

Worth noting for this clone: The junction differs from germline at one of its ends, possibly a read error. The chain recombines TRBV7-7 with TRBJ2-3; 7 nucleotides match TRBD2. The CDR3 totals 16 residues. Germline CDR1 SSHAT, CDR2 FNYEAQ (reference sequence). The CDR3 loop is CASSPGLDLSTDTQYF. As DNA, the CDR3 is TGTGCTAGCAGCCCTGGACTAGATCTTAGCACAGATACGCAGTATTTT.

This clone appeared a few times. The rearrangement links TRBV29-1 to TRBJ1-5; tentatively, D is TRBD1 (6 bases). This CDR3 contains 14 residues. Trimming pared 6 bases from V and 0 bases from J, leaving 12 bases between. CDR1 is SQVTM, CDR2 ANQGSEA, per germline. The CDR3 nucleotides read TGCAGCGTGCGGACAGCGAATAGCAATCAGCCCCAGCATTTT. This translates into CSVRTANSNQPQHF.

V is TRBV11-2 and J is TRBJ1-2; D not resolved. From germline, CDR1 is SGHAT and CDR2 FQNNGV. The ends were cut back, 1 base at V and 4 bases at J, with 13 bases in the middle. The CDR3 length is 15 residues. CDR3 nucleotide sequence: TGTGCCAGCAGCTTAGGGGAGGCGGCGGTCTATGGCTACACCTTC. This encodes CASSLGEAAVYGYTF.

This clone showed up just a few times. The chain links TRBV10-3 to TRBJ2-3; TRBD2 aligns across 8 bases. The CDR3 loop spans 15 amino acids. Per germline, CDR1 ENHRY and CDR2 SYGVKD. V lost 5 bases and J lost 2; bases outside the gene matches: 6. The CDR3: CAISRGGESTDTQYF. CDR3 nucleotide sequence: TGTGCCATCAGTCGGGGGGGGGAATCCACAGATACGCAGTATTTT.